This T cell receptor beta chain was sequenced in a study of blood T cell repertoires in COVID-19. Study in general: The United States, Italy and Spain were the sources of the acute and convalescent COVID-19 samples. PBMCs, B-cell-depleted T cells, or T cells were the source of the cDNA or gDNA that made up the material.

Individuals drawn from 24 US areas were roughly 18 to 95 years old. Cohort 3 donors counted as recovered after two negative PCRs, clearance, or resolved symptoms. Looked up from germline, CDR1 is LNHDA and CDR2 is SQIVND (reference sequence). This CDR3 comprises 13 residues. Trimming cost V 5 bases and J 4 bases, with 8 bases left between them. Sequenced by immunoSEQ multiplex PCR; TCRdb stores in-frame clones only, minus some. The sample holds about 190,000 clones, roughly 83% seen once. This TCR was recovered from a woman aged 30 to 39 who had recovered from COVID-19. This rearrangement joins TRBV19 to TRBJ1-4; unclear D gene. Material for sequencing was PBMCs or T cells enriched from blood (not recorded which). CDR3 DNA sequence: TGTGCCAGTAGTCCGCGCCTTAATGAAAAACTGTTTTTT. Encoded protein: CASSPRLNEKLFF.